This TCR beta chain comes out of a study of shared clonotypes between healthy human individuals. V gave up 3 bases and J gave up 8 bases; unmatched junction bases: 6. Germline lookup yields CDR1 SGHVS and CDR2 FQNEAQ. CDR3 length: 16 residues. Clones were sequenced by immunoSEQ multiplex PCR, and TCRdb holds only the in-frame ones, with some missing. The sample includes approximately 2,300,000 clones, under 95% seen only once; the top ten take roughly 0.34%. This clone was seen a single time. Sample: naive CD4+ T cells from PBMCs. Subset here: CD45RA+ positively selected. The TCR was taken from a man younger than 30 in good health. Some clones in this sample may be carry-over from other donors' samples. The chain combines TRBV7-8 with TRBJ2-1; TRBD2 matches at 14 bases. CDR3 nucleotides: TGTGCCAGCAGCTTCAGACTAGCGGGAGGGCCCCATGAGCAGTTCTTC. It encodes CASSFRLAGGPHEQFF.